A single sample gave rise to the 3 T cell receptor beta chains below, sequenced in a study of radiotherapy plus CTLA-4 blockade in lung cancer. Profiled with immunoSEQ multiplex PCR; TCRdb holds only in-frame clones, not every one. The table records 56,000 or so clones, less than 80% of them present only once. Specimen: peripheral blood, collected from a patient treated with radiotherapy plus ipilimumab. These TCRs come from a human donor with non-small cell lung cancer who had a complete response to radiotherapy plus ipilimumab.

The rearrangement joins TRBV2 to TRBJ2-3; D is unclear. Germline CDR1 and CDR2: SNHLY and FYNNEI. V was pared by 4 bases and J by 2 bases, with 7 bases between. The CDR3 has 13 amino acids. The CDR3 DNA sequence: TGTGCCAGCAGTGTGGGCACCACAGATACGCAGTATTTT. Its translation is CASSVGTTDTQYF.

CDR3 protein: CASSSGTLNTEAFF. CDR3 sequence (DNA): TGTGCCAGTAGCTCCGGGACATTGAACACTGAAGCTTTCTTT. The chain recombines TRBV19 with TRBJ1-1; tentative D call: TRBD1 (6 bases). The CDR3 loop spans 14 amino acids. Germline-derived CDR1 and CDR2 are LNHDA and SQIVND (reference sequence). The V and J ends lost 6 bases and 0 bases respectively, with 11 bases between them.

The chain is built from TRBV19 and TRBJ1-6, with D tentatively TRBD1 (5 bases). Trimming left V 1 base short and J 7 bases short, with 11 bases between. Germline lookup yields CDR1 LNHDA and CDR2 SQIVND (reference sequence). The length of the CDR3 is 15 residues. CDR3 sequence: CASSIGQSPNSPLHF. CDR3 sequence (DNA): TGTGCCAGTAGTATAGGACAGTCGCCGAATTCACCCCTCCACTTT.